Below are 28 T cell receptor beta chains sequenced from a single sample in a study of cytomegalovirus exposure and HLA in healthy donors. It was with 60 Vbeta and 13 Jbeta primers that the PCR ran. The repertoire was sequenced with immunoSEQ multiplex PCR; TCRdb's copy has only in-frame clones and lacks some. Here the sample spans approximately 210,000 clones, around 76% being singletons. The sequencing input was PBMCs. The receptors here all came from a man aged 35 to 55 in good health and CMV-seropositive.

This clone was seen just once. V gene TRBV28 combines with J gene TRBJ1-2; TRBD1 agrees at 7 bases. The CDR3 contains 15 residues. Trimming took 6 bases from V and 2 from J; bases not matched to a gene: 9. Germline CDR1 reads MDHEN; CDR2 reads SYDVKM. CDR3 nucleotides: TGTGCCAGCAGCCTGACAGGGATGGGGAACTATGGCTACACCTTC. Translated, it gives CASSLTGMGNYGYTF.

The gene calls are TRBV7-6 and TRBJ2-3; weak D call: TRBD1 (6 bases). This CDR3 has 13 amino acids. Per the germline V gene, CDR1 is SGHVS and CDR2 is FNYEAQ. Trimming cost V 4 bases and J 2 bases, with 7 bases left between them. CDR3 residues: CASSWGPTDTQYF. CDR3 nucleotide sequence: TGTGCCAGCAGCTGGGGGCCCACAGATACGCAGTATTTT.

V is TRBV6-5 and J is TRBJ1-2, with D possibly being TRBD1 (6 bases). V shed 5 bases and J shed 2 bases, with 12 bases lying between them. Germline assignment: CDR1 MNHEY and CDR2 SVGAGI. The CDR3 runs to 14 residues. CDR3 amino acids: CASSLQGLNYGYTF. DNA for the CDR3: TGTGCCAGCAGTCTACAGGGCCTGAACTATGGCTACACCTTC.

V usage is TRBV5-1 and J usage is TRBJ1-1; perhaps TRBD1 as D (6 bases). The CDR3 sequence is 15 residues long. The V end lost 0 bases, the J end lost 6 bases, and 15 bases lay between the germline ends. Germline V gene sequence: CDR1 SGHRS, CDR2 YFSETQ. The CDR3 loop is CASSLVPDSPAEAFF. The CDR3, as DNA: TGCGCCAGCAGCTTGGTTCCGGACAGCCCCGCTGAAGCTTTCTTT.

This chain connects TRBV4-1 to TRBJ1-2, with 7 positions matching TRBD1. Germline V gene sequence: CDR1 MGHRA, CDR2 YSYEKL. With 4 bases clipped from V and 2 bases from J, the junction kept 10 bases outside the gene matches. CDR3 size: 16 residues. CDR3 bases: TGCGCCAGCAGCCCTTCCACAGGGGCTAACAACTATGGCTACACCTTC. Protein: CASSPSTGANNYGYTF.

This clone was seen more than once but under ten times. The chain uses TRBV6-5 and TRBJ1-1, with a possible D match to TRBD1 (5 bases). V shed 7 bases and J shed 5 bases, with 8 bases lying between them. This CDR3 region has 11 residues. CDR1 and CDR2 from the germline V gene are MNHEY and SVGAGI. The CDR3 sequence is CASNSGTEAFF. The CDR3, as DNA: TGTGCCAGCAATTCAGGGACTGAAGCTTTCTTT.

Notes on this clone: The junction differs from germline at one of its ends, possibly a read error. The V gene is TRBV7-7, the J gene TRBJ2-1; TRBD1 is a possible D gene (5 bases). There are 14 residues in the CDR3. Germline V gene data show CDR1 as SSHAT and CDR2 as FNYEAQ (reference sequence). The CDR3 protein is CASSLGSRDNEQFF. CDR3 nucleotides: TGTGCTAGCAGCTTAGGGTCCAGGGACAATGAGCAGTTCTTC.

The rearrangement joins TRBV18 to TRBJ2-7; perhaps TRBD1 as D (5 bases). Germline-derived CDR1 and CDR2 are KGHSH and LQKENI. The CDR3 extends over 14 amino acids. Trimming removed 3 bases at V and 3 bases at J, with 12 bases between. CDR3 coding DNA: TGTGCCAGCTCACCCGACAGATTTTTCTACGAGCAGTACTTC. As protein: CASSPDRFFYEQYF.

This clone has a single count. V and J are TRBV30 and TRBJ2-7; D is possibly TRBD1 (6 bases). V lost 0 bases to trimming and J lost 3 bases, with 15 bases between them. Germline V gives CDR1 GTSNPN, CDR2 SVGIG (reference sequence). This CDR3 contains 15 residues. The chain's CDR3 is CAWSVHMGQDYEQYF. The DNA for the CDR3 is TGTGCCTGGAGTGTACATATGGGACAAGACTACGAGCAGTACTTC. Complete variable domain (other parts from reference TRBV30 and TRBJ2-7): SQTIHQWPATLVQPVGSPLSLECTVEGTSNPNLYWYRQAAGRGLQLLFYSVGIGQISSEVPQNLSASRPQDRQFILSSKKLLLSDSGFYLCAWSVHMGQDYEQYFGPGTRLTVT.

The rearrangement uses TRBV5-8 and TRBJ1-5; D gene uncertain. The CDR3 spans 13 residues. The germline gives CDR1 SGHTS, CDR2 YDEGEE. V lost 2 bases to trimming and J lost 8 bases, with 11 bases between them. The CDR3 reads CASSFNLGEPQHF. CDR3 coding DNA: TGTGCCAGCAGCTTCAACCTCGGGGAGCCCCAGCATTTT.

This clone was detected only once. The J gene is TRBJ2-5, the V gene TRBV27, with 14 nucleotides matching TRBD2. CDR1 is MNHEY, CDR2 SMNVEV, per germline (reference sequence). J lost 3 bases, V lost 8 bases, and 5 bases had no gene match. The CDR3 runs 15 residues. CDR3 protein: CASSWGLAGEETQYF. The CDR3 DNA reads TGTGCCAGCTCGTGGGGACTAGCGGGAGAAGAGACCCAGTACTTC.

CDR3 sequence: CASSQALAGAFYEQYF. As DNA, the CDR3 is TGCGCCAGCAGCCAAGCCCTAGCGGGAGCGTTCTACGAGCAGTACTTC. The chain recombines TRBV4-1 with TRBJ2-7, with 10 bases fitting TRBD2. This CDR3 is 16 amino acids long. The germline V gene has CDR1 MGHRA and CDR2 YSYEKL. Trimming took 1 base from V and 3 from J; bases not matched to a gene: 6.

This clone came up a few times. The chain is built from TRBV19 and TRBJ2-7; D not certain. The germline V gene encodes CDR1 LNHDA and CDR2 SQIVND (reference sequence). This CDR3 spans 15 amino acids. V lost 4 bases and J 0 bases, leaving 13 bases between the germline ends. The CDR3 here is CASSRTEVPSYEQYF. The CDR3 coding sequence is TGTGCCAGTAGTAGAACAGAAGTACCCTCCTACGAGCAGTACTTC.

The V call is TRBV7-9, the J call TRBJ2-7; 7 nucleotides agree with TRBD2. Germline lookup yields CDR1 SEHNR and CDR2 FQNEAQ (reference sequence). There are 16 residues in the CDR3. Trimming removed 4 bases from V and 7 bases from J; junction bases left unmatched: 16. Written as DNA, the CDR3 is TGTGCCAGCAGCTCAGATAGGCCTAGCGGTCCCCCTGAGCAGTACTTC. Its translation is CASSSDRPSGPPEQYF.

V is TRBV4-1 and J is TRBJ1-2; TRBD1 agrees at 8 bases. The V segment lost 0 bases and the J segment 4 bases; nucleotides outside the gene matches: 13. Germline CDR1 and CDR2: MGHRA and YSYEKL. The CDR3 is 18 residues long. CDR3 protein: CASSQEWSGTGLSYGYTF. The CDR3 nucleotides are TGCGCCAGCAGCCAAGAGTGGTCCGGGACAGGCCTCAGCTATGGCTACACCTTC.

Only one count was recorded for this clone. The rearrangement links TRBV5-6 to TRBJ2-7; D possibly corresponds to TRBD2 (6 bases). With 1 base removed from V and 3 bases from J, the gap between germline ends came to 20 bases. Germline V gives CDR1 SGHDT, CDR2 YYEEEE. The CDR3 loop spans 17 amino acids. CDR3: CASSLSSTASAYYEQYF. Written as DNA, the CDR3 is TGTGCCAGCAGCTTGTCCTCGACAGCTAGCGCTTACTACGAGCAGTACTTC. The variable domain in full, completed from reference TRBV5-6 and TRBJ2-7, reads DAGVTQSPTHLIKTRGQQVTLRCSPKSGHDTVSWYQQALGQGPQFIFQYYEEEERQRGNFPDRFSGHQFPNYSSELNVNALLLGDSALYLCASSLSSTASAYYEQYFGPGTRLTVT.

The chain carries TRBV10-1 and TRBJ2-7; 7 nucleotides match TRBD1. The CDR3 runs to 13 residues. The trim removed 7 bases at V and 0 bases at J, leaving 3 bases unmatched. CDR1 is WNHNN and CDR2 is SYGVQD in the germline V gene (reference sequence). Written as DNA, the CDR3 is TGCGCCAGCACCGCAGGGGGCTCCTACGAGCAGTACTTC. As protein: CASTAGGSYEQYF.

Points on this clone: A far larger clone is only one base removed, so a read error is likely. The same CDR3 arises from other DNA sequences in this sample as well. The chain carries TRBV7-7 and TRBJ2-1, with 9 bases lining up with TRBD1. Germline loops: CDR1 SSHAT, CDR2 FNYEAQ (reference sequence). The length of the CDR3 is 14 residues. The CDR3: CASSLGTGHNEQFF. The CDR3, as DNA: TGTGCTAGCAGCTTAGGGACAGGGCACAATGAGCAGTTCTTC.

The genes are TRBV4-1 and TRBJ1-1, with D perhaps TRBD1 (6 bases). The CDR3 loop spans 15 amino acids. Germline lookup yields CDR1 MGHRA and CDR2 YSYEKL. The V end lost 1 base, the J end lost 4 bases, and 13 bases lay between the germline ends. CDR3 in DNA: TGCGCCAGCAGCCAAGGTACACAGGGTCCCACTGAAGCTTTCTTT. This codes for CASSQGTQGPTEAFF.

The rearrangement joins TRBV6-6 to TRBJ2-3; TRBD2 aligns across 10 bases. Germline trimming cut 5 bases from V and 6 bases from J; bases unmatched to any gene: 11. The CDR3 spans 16 residues. In germline, CDR1 is MNHNY, CDR2 SVGAGI (reference sequence). The CDR3 region has the DNA TGTGCCAGCAGTCGACTAGCGGGCTCGGTTGTGGATACGCAGTATTTT. Its translation: CASSRLAGSVVDTQYF.

The chain employs TRBV6-5 and TRBJ1-3, with TRBD1 identical over 7 bases. V was clipped by 2 bases and J by 4 bases; unmatched bases: 8. Germline assignment: CDR1 MNHEY and CDR2 SVGAGI. The CDR3 loop spans 16 amino acids. In nucleotides, the CDR3 is TGTGCCAGCAGTTACACCGGGACAGTCCCAGGAAACACCATATATTTT. Translated: CASSYTGTVPGNTIYF.

The chain carries TRBV19 and TRBJ2-1; 8 bases match TRBD2. V dropped 0 bases and J dropped 4; count of bases not matched to a gene: 8. Germline V gene lookup returns CDR1 LNHDA and CDR2 SQIVND (reference sequence). This CDR3 region has 17 residues. The CDR3 DNA follows: TGTGCCAGTAGTATAGATGGGGCGGCGGGAGGATACAATGAGCAGTTCTTC. Its translation: CASSIDGAAGGYNEQFF.

The chain combines TRBV4-1 with TRBJ1-2, with D perhaps TRBD1 (6 bases). V was trimmed by 0 bases and J by 8 bases, leaving 19 bases between them. The CDR3 length is 16 residues. CDR1 and CDR2 from the germline V gene are MGHRA and YSYEKL. The CDR3, as DNA: TGCGCCAGCAGCCAAGATTTGGGCGGTAGCAGGGGCGGCTACACCTTC. It is translated as CASSQDLGGSRGGYTF.

The chain employs TRBV11-2 and TRBJ1-1, with unresolved D. V dropped 2 bases and J dropped 0 bases, with 10 bases sitting between them. Per the germline V gene, CDR1 is SGHAT and CDR2 is FQNNGV. The CDR3 has 15 residues. This CDR3 is CASSLSFRMNTEAFF. CDR3 coding DNA: TGTGCCAGCAGCTTAAGCTTCCGTATGAACACTGAAGCTTTCTTT.

V gene TRBV20-1 combines with J gene TRBJ2-3; D call uncertain. This CDR3 spans 11 amino acids. The V end was cut by 8 bases, the J end by 1 base, with 7 bases between. CDR1 and CDR2 from the germline V gene are DFQATT and SNEGSKA (reference sequence). CDR3 protein: CSSLGTDTQYF. The CDR3 region has the DNA TGCAGTTCTCTTGGCACAGATACGCAGTATTTT.

In its sample, this clone was seen a few times. V is TRBV4-2 and J is TRBJ1-1, with a tentative D call TRBD1 (6 bases). V dropped 2 bases and J dropped 0 bases, with 13 bases sitting between them. There are 16 residues in the CDR3. Germline CDR1 and CDR2: LGHNA and YNFKEQ. The CDR3 is CASSQLGGQLNTEAFF. CDR3 nucleotide sequence: TGTGCCAGCAGCCAATTAGGTGGACAGTTGAACACTGAAGCTTTCTTT.

The V call is TRBV9, the J call TRBJ1-1, with 11 bases lining up with TRBD1. V lost 5 bases, J lost 0 bases, and 9 bases stayed unmatched. In germline, CDR1 is SGDLS, CDR2 YYNGEE. CDR3 size: 17 residues. The CDR3, as DNA: TGTGCCAGCAGAGATCCGGGACAGGGGGAAGTGAACACTGAAGCTTTCTTT. This codes for CASRDPGQGEVNTEAFF. The full variable domain, rest sourced from reference TRBV9 and TRBJ1-1, is DSGVTQTPKHLITATGQRVTLRCSPRSGDLSVYWYQQSLDQGLQFLIQYYNGEERAKGNILERFSAQQFPDLHSELNLSSLELGDSALYFCASRDPGQGEVNTEAFFGQGTRLTVV.

The gene calls are TRBV7-9 and TRBJ2-5; D unresolved. Trimming pared 2 bases from V and 0 bases from J, leaving 10 bases between. The CDR3 consists of 15 residues. Germline CDR1 SEHNR, CDR2 FQNEAQ (reference sequence). In nucleotides, the CDR3 is TGTGCCAGCAGCTTATTGGCCGGGTACCAAGAGACCCAGTACTTC. Its translation: CASSLLAGYQETQYF.